The clone carrying this T cell receptor beta chain has just a few counts. Its antigen is unidentified. CDR1 is SGHAT and CDR2 is FQNNGV in the germline V gene. CDR3 length: 11 amino acids. Trimming removed 2 bases from V and 8 bases from J, with 6 bases in between. The data originate from a study of cytomegalovirus exposure and HLA in healthy donors. Study-wide results and limits: A classifier reportedly called cytomegalovirus status with high sensitivity and specificity. The tendency of first-cohort TCR clusters to co-occur in the approximately 120 validation repertoires was identified by a subsequent analysis.

It was the roughly 130-subject validation cohort, separate from the approximately 700-subject first cohort, to which the donors belonged. Assay used: immunoSEQ multiplex PCR; TCRdb lists only in-frame clones, some missing. Altogether some 330,000 clones are present, around 86% being singletons, with the ten largest covering around 0.84%. The TCR comes from a young woman in good health and CMV-seronegative. The chain couples TRBV11-2 to TRBJ1-1; perhaps TRBD1 as D (5 bases). Material: PBMCs. The chain's CDR3 is CASSLSGEAFF. In DNA, the CDR3 is TGTGCCAGCAGCTTATCAGGGGAAGCTTTCTTT.